This entry concerns a single TCR beta chain. Its matching antigen is unknown. Assay used: immunoSEQ multiplex PCR; TCRdb lists only in-frame clones, some missing. Found here are 100,000 or so clones, more than 75% of them singletons; the top ten hold about 3%. This entry belongs to a study of T cell responses to AZD1222 COVID-19 vaccine. Study-wide results and caveats: It should be noted that donors were predominantly white British and more often female, and clonal diversity was possibly underestimated. Repertoire sampling happened only post peak T cell response.

The specimen was peripheral blood, collected on day 0 of AZD1222 vaccination. This clonotype was sampled from an adult in good health.

CDR3 loop: CAWSPRGWGQPQHF. CDR3 nucleotide sequence: TGTGCCTGGAGTCCCAGGGGGTGGGGGCAGCCCCAGCATTTT. V gene TRBV30 combines with J gene TRBJ1-5; TRBD1 agrees at 7 bases. V shed 2 bases and J 7 bases; nucleotides not matched to a gene: 8. The CDR3 sequence is 14 residues long. Germline values: CDR1 GTSNPN, CDR2 SVGIG (reference sequence).